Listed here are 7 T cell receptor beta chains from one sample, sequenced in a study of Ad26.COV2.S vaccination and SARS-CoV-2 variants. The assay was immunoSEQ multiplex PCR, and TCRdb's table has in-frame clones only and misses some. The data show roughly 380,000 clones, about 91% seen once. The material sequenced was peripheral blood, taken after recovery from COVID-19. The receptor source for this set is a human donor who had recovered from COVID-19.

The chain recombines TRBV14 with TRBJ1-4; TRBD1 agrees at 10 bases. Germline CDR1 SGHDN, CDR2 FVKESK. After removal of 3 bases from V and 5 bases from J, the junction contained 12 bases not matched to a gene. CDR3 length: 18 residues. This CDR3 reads CASSQEPGQGPSNEKLFF. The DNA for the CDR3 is TGTGCCAGCAGCCAGGAGCCGGGACAGGGGCCTTCGAATGAAAAACTGTTTTTT.

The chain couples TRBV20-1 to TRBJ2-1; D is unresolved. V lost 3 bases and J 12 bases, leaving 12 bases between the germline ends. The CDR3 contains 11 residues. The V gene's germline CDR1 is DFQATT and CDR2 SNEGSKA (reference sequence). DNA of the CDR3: TGCAGTGCTAGTAGATCCGGTGGGCAGTTCTTC. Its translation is CSASRSGGQFF.

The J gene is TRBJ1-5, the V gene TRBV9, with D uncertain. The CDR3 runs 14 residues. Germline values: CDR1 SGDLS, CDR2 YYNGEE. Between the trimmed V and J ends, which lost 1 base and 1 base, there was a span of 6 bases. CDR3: CASSVFDSNQPQHF. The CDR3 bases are TGTGCCAGCAGCGTATTCGACAGCAATCAGCCCCAGCATTTT.

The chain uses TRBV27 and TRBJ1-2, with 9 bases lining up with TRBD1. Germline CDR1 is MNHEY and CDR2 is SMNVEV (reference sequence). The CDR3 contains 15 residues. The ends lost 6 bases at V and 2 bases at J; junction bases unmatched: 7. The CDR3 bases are TGTGCCAGCAGCATACAGGGGGCGGTGAACTATGGCTACACCTTC. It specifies CASSIQGAVNYGYTF.

The CDR3 sequence is CASSDGSGYGYTF. CDR3 sequence (DNA): TGTGCCAGCAGTGATGGCTCAGGGTATGGCTACACCTTC. This chain joins TRBV6-1 and TRBJ1-2; perhaps TRBD1 as D (5 bases). The CDR3 is 13 residues long. V gave up 3 bases and J gave up 5 bases, with 10 bases separating them. Germline V CDR1 and CDR2: MNHNS, SASEGT.

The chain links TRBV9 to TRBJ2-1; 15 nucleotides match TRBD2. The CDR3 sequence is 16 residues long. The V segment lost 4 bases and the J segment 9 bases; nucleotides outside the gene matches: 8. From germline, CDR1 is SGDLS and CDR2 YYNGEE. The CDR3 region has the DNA TGTGCCAGCAGCCTCCGGACTAGCGGGGGGGCCGGTGAGCAGTTCTTC. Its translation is CASSLRTSGGAGEQFF.

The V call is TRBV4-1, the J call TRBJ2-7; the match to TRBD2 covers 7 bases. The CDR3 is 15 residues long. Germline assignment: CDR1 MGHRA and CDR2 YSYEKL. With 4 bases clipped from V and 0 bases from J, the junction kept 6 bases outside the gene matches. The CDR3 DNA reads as TGCGCCAGCAGCCTATCTAGCGGCAGCTCCTACGAGCAGTACTTC. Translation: CASSLSSGSSYEQYF.